The source of this T cell receptor beta chain is a study of early T cells in non-severe SARS-CoV-2 infection. Study as a whole: Sequencing of unsorted whole blood was done on bulk RNA, leaving chains unpaired. Broader study findings: There was a bias toward anti-spike CD8 responses in VDJdb matching, which missed private and CD4 specificities.

The library protocol tagged individual cDNA molecules with unique molecular identifiers. In TCRdb, the 5' RACE reads were re-called with MiXCR into one record per CDR3 protein. The data show tens of thousands of distinct CDR3 sequences, with approximately 13% seen just once and roughly 8.3% held by the top ten. Note on this clonotype: Its antigen is not known.

The ends lost 0 bases at V and 0 bases at J; junction bases unmatched: 4. The CDR3 consists of 16 residues. CDR1 and CDR2 from the germline V gene are SGHAT and FQNNGV. V is TRBV11-2 and J is TRBJ1-2; 7 positions agree with TRBD1. Input material: whole blood. The source is an adult who was a healthcare worker with PCR-confirmed SARS-CoV-2 infection or an uninfected control (not recorded which). In DNA form, the CDR3 reads TGTGCCAGCAGCTTAGAATACAGGGGCCCTAACTATGGCTACACCTTC. Translated: CASSLEYRGPNYGYTF.